The present T cell receptor beta chain was sequenced within a study of radiotherapy plus CTLA-4 blockade in lung cancer. Looking at the study overall: Across the patients, objective responses occurred in under 20%, and disease control in 30% to 35%.

Those with chemo-refractory metastatic non-small-cell lung cancer were treated with focal radiation combined with CTLA-4 blockade using ipilimumab. Repertoires were generated with immunoSEQ multiplex PCR, while TCRdb's copy carries only in-frame clones and drops some. Of more than 80,000 clones listed, under 90% were seen once; the top ten hold 2.4%. CDR3 size: 16 residues. Trimming stripped 5 bases from V and 4 bases from J, with 21 bases between. The germline gives CDR1 SGHRS, CDR2 YFSETQ. The starting material was peripheral blood, obtained from a patient treated with radiotherapy plus ipilimumab. This TCR was sampled from a human donor with non-small cell lung cancer that progressed on radiotherapy plus ipilimumab. Some clones in this sample may be carry-over from other donors' samples. The rearrangement links TRBV5-1 to TRBJ2-5, with D maybe TRBD1 (5 bases). The CDR3 DNA follows: TGCGCCAGCAGTTCGAGTGGACAACTGGTGGGAGAGACCCAGTACTTC. Amino acid sequence: CASSSSGQLVGETQYF.